This record covers a single T cell receptor beta chain. The entry originates in a study of T cell repertoires in cytomegalovirus infection. The V gene's germline CDR1 is SGHNT and CDR2 YYREEE (reference sequence). The CDR3 extends over 16 amino acids. Trimming left V 4 bases short and J 0 bases short, with 16 bases between. In TCRdb, the reads were re-called with MiXCR into one record per CDR3 protein. The data hold about 330,000 distinct CDR3 sequences, with 8% to 9.5% observed a single time. Sequencing input: PBMCs. This receptor was obtained from a human donor in good health (CMV status not recorded). Some clones in this sample may be carry-over from other donors' samples. The chain has TRBV5-4 and TRBJ1-1, with D maybe TRBD1 (5 bases). CDR3 protein: CASSPLGRGVNTEAFF. The CDR3 coding sequence is TGTGCCAGCAGCCCCCTAGGCCGGGGGGTGAACACTGAAGCTTTCTTT.